The 31 T cell receptor beta chains below come from one sample, sequenced in a study of T cell responses to AZD1222 COVID-19 vaccine. Clones were sequenced by immunoSEQ multiplex PCR, and TCRdb holds only the in-frame ones, with some missing. This table holds approximately 140,000 clones, roughly 90% found once. This specimen was peripheral blood, taken on day 0 of AZD1222 vaccination. The source of these receptors is an adult in good health.

This clone is a singleton in its sample. This chain joins TRBV6-5 and TRBJ2-5; tentatively, D is TRBD1 or TRBD2 (5 bases each). The CDR3 loop spans 16 amino acids. Germline V gives CDR1 MNHEY, CDR2 SVGAGI. Trimming left V 3 bases short and J 0 bases short, with 14 bases between. In nucleotides, the CDR3 is TGTGCCAGCAGTTATACGGAAGGGACCTACCAAGAGACCCAGTACTTC. Encoded protein: CASSYTEGTYQETQYF.

This rearrangement joins TRBV28 to TRBJ1-1; D is perhaps TRBD1 (6 bases). Germline V gene data show CDR1 as MDHEN and CDR2 as SYDVKM. Trimming shortened V by 4 bases and J by 4 bases, and 16 bases separated the two germline ends. The CDR3 has 15 residues. The CDR3 bases are TGTGCCAGCAGTTCCACACCCCGAGGGGGCACTGAAGCTTTCTTT. Amino acids: CASSSTPRGGTEAFF. The whole variable domain, filled in from reference TRBV28 and TRBJ1-1, reads DVKVTQSSRYLVKRTGEKVFLECVQDMDHENMFWYRQDPGLGLRLIYFSYDVKMKEKGDIPEGYSVSREKKERFSLILESASTNQTSMYLCASSSTPRGGTEAFFGQGTRLTVV.

This chain connects TRBV3-1 (or the pseudogene TRBV3-2) to TRBJ2-1, with 10 bases lining up with TRBD2. Germline-derived CDR1 and CDR2 are LGHDT and YNNKEL (reference sequence). CDR3 length: 15 residues. V was clipped by 1 base and J by 7 bases; unmatched bases: 4. This CDR3 is CASSQVPSGSNEQFF. CDR3 sequence (DNA): TGTGCCAGCAGCCAAGTTCCTAGCGGGAGTAATGAGCAGTTCTTC.

This chain connects TRBV19 to TRBJ2-7; D is tentatively TRBD1 or TRBD2 (5 bases each). The CDR3 loop spans 14 amino acids. The V end lost 2 bases, the J end lost 2 bases, and 10 bases lay between the germline ends. The germline V gene encodes CDR1 LNHDA and CDR2 SQIVND (reference sequence). The CDR3 protein is CASSIRDPPYEQYF. The DNA for the CDR3 is TGTGCCAGTAGTATACGGGACCCCCCCTACGAGCAGTACTTC.

V and J are TRBV4-3 and TRBJ2-1, with 13 bases matching TRBD2. CDR1 and CDR2 (germline): LGHNA, YSLEER. V lost 4 bases, J lost 16 bases, and 7 bases stayed unmatched. This CDR3 region has 13 residues. The CDR3 nucleotides are TGCGCCAGCAGCCTTGGACTAGCGGGAGCACACTTCTTC. Amino acids: CASSLGLAGAHFF.

This chain links TRBV5-1 with TRBJ2-4; 7 bases fit TRBD1. There are 16 residues in the CDR3. From germline, CDR1 is SGHRS and CDR2 YFSETQ. After removal of 4 bases from V and 8 bases from J, the junction contained 15 bases not matched to a gene. The CDR3 spells CASSGDRAGGSDIQYF. The CDR3 DNA reads as TGCGCCAGCAGCGGTGACAGGGCCGGTGGTTCGGACATTCAGTACTTC. The whole variable domain, filled in from reference TRBV5-1 and TRBJ2-4, reads KAGVTQTPRYLIKTRGQQVTLSCSPISGHRSVSWYQQTPGQGLQFLFEYFSETQRNKGNFPGRFSGRQFSNSRSEMNVSTLELGDSALYLCASSGDRAGGSDIQYFGAGTRLSVL.

V usage is TRBV24-1 and J usage is TRBJ1-5; D is unresolved. In germline, CDR1 is KGHDR, CDR2 SFDVKD. The CDR3 runs 16 residues. Trimming removed 4 bases from V and 2 bases from J, with 14 bases in between. The CDR3 protein is CATSDPHPPGNQPQHF. CDR3 sequence (DNA): TGTGCCACCAGTGACCCTCATCCACCGGGCAATCAGCCCCAGCATTTT.

The V and J genes are TRBV5-4 and TRBJ1-1; 8 bases are shared with TRBD1. The CDR3 extends over 14 amino acids. J gave up 11 bases and V 0 bases, and 9 bases lay outside the gene matches. Per germline, CDR1 SGHNT and CDR2 YYREEE (reference sequence). The DNA for the CDR3 is TGTGCCAGCAGCTTGGACCCGGACAGGGCCATCGCTTTCTTT. It yields the protein CASSLDPDRAIAFF.

The chain employs TRBV21-1 and TRBJ2-2; the table calls TRBD2, which could not be checked here. TRBV21-1 is classified as a pseudogene. CDR3 length: 14 residues. The CDR3 region has the DNA TGTGCCAGCAGCAAAGATTCTGGGAGCGGGGAGCTGTTTTTT. Its translation is CASSKDSGSGELFF.

The J gene is TRBJ1-1, the V gene TRBV5-1; the D gene is possibly TRBD1 (6 bases). This CDR3 contains 15 residues. V lost 0 bases, J lost 4 bases, and 13 bases lay in between. In germline, CDR1 is SGHRS, CDR2 YFSETQ. The CDR3 sequence: CASSLDGYRATEAFF. The CDR3 DNA sequence: TGCGCCAGCAGCTTGGACGGGTACAGGGCCACTGAAGCTTTCTTT.

This sequence joins TRBV10-3 and TRBJ2-5; a possible D gene is TRBD2 (6 bases). V lost 0 bases and J 2 bases, leaving 10 bases between the germline ends. Germline V gene lookup returns CDR1 ENHRY and CDR2 SYGVKD. The CDR3 runs 15 residues. CDR3 sequence: CAISESGGRQETQYF. CDR3 DNA sequence: TGTGCCATCAGTGAGTCGGGGGGACGACAAGAGACCCAGTACTTC.

This clone appeared a few times. CDR3 sequence reads: CATIPSGSSNEQFF. DNA for the CDR3: TGTGCCACCATACCCAGCGGGAGTTCCAATGAGCAGTTCTTC. The chain joins TRBV19 to TRBJ2-1; 8 positions agree with TRBD2. The germline gives CDR1 LNHDA, CDR2 SQIVND (reference sequence). The V segment lost 10 bases and the J segment 6 bases; nucleotides outside the gene matches: 11. CDR3 length: 14 amino acids.

The chain is built from TRBV2 and TRBJ2-7, with D possibly being TRBD1 or TRBD2 (5 bases each). Germline V lookup: CDR1 SNHLY, CDR2 FYNNEI. V was clipped by 6 bases and J by 3 bases, with 15 bases between them. The CDR3 contains 14 residues. The DNA of the CDR3 is TGTGCCAGCAGCAATCAGGGTGGGGGCTACGAGCAGTACTTC. Amino acids: CASSNQGGGYEQYF.

The CDR3 nucleotides are TGTGCCAGCAGCTTTGGGACAGCCTACGAGCAGTACTTC. This gives the protein CASSFGTAYEQYF. The rearrangement links TRBV11-2 to TRBJ2-7; 7 nucleotides match TRBD1. Germline V gene lookup returns CDR1 SGHAT and CDR2 FQNNGV. V lost 3 bases and J lost 2; bases outside the gene matches: 1. CDR3 length: 13 amino acids.

This clone was picked up one time. The rearrangement links TRBV5-6 to TRBJ2-3; 11 nucleotides align to TRBD2. This CDR3 has 17 residues. V lost 3 bases, J lost 7 bases, and 13 bases stayed unmatched. Germline assignment: CDR1 SGHDT and CDR2 YYEEEE. The CDR3 is CASSYDSFSGRDNTQYF. CDR3 sequence (DNA): TGTGCCAGCAGCTACGATTCGTTTAGCGGGAGGGATAATACGCAGTATTTT.

CDR3 nucleotide sequence: TGTGCCAGCAGCTCGACAGGGAGGCGAGAAGCTTTCTTT. This translates into CASSSTGRREAFF. The gene calls are TRBV11-3 and TRBJ1-1; 7 bases line up with TRBD1. CDR1 SGHNT and CDR2 YENEEA come from the germline V gene. After removal of 4 bases from V and 8 bases from J, the junction contained 7 bases not matched to a gene. The CDR3 covers 13 residues.

The chain employs TRBV6-1 and TRBJ2-5; 10 bases are shared with TRBD2. After removal of 1 base from V and 5 bases from J, the junction contained 7 bases not matched to a gene. Germline CDR1 reads MNHNS; CDR2 reads SASEGT. This CDR3 has 16 amino acids. The CDR3 reads CASSEGLAGDRETQYF. Here the CDR3 DNA reads TGTGCCAGCAGTGAAGGCCTAGCGGGAGATCGGGAGACCCAGTACTTC.

CDR3: CASKILAGSYEQYF. Here the CDR3 DNA reads TGTGCCAGCAAAATACTAGCGGGGTCCTACGAGCAGTACTTC. The chain combines TRBV6-5 with TRBJ2-7; 10 bases agree with TRBD2. This CDR3 is built from 14 residues. J lost 1 base, V lost 7 bases, and 4 bases had no gene match. Germline CDR1 is MNHEY and CDR2 is SVGAGI.

The J gene is TRBJ1-2, the V gene TRBV27, with D tentatively TRBD1 (5 bases). V lost 5 bases and J 7 bases, leaving 14 bases between the germline ends. This CDR3 comprises 13 residues. The germline V gene has CDR1 MNHEY and CDR2 SMNVEV (reference sequence). This CDR3 is CASSPGAGGGYTF. The CDR3 coding sequence is TGTGCCAGCAGTCCCGGGGCTGGTGGTGGCTACACCTTC.

The V and J genes are TRBV28 and TRBJ1-1; D gene uncertain. CDR1 is MDHEN, CDR2 SYDVKM, per germline. With 3 bases removed from V and 3 bases from J, the gap between germline ends came to 11 bases. The CDR3 is made up of 14 amino acids. Here the CDR3 reads CASSFWVADTEAFF. In DNA, the CDR3 is TGTGCCAGCAGTTTTTGGGTAGCGGACACTGAAGCTTTCTTT.

V gene TRBV5-1 combines with J gene TRBJ2-2; TRBD2 agrees at 10 bases. The CDR3 is 15 residues long. V trimming: 6 bases; J trimming: 5 bases; junction bases outside the gene matches: 7. Germline loops: CDR1 SGHRS, CDR2 YFSETQ. CDR3 DNA: TGCGCCAGCACTAGCGGGAGTGGGGGAACCGGGGAGCTGTTTTTT. This encodes CASTSGSGGTGELFF. Full variable domain (missing parts from reference TRBV5-1 and TRBJ2-2): KAGVTQTPRYLIKTRGQQVTLSCSPISGHRSVSWYQQTPGQGLQFLFEYFSETQRNKGNFPGRFSGRQFSNSRSEMNVSTLELGDSALYLCASTSGSGGTGELFFGEGSRLTVL.

The genes are TRBV18 and TRBJ1-2; D unresolved. Between the trimmed V and J ends, which lost 2 bases and 0 bases, there was a span of 10 bases. Germline assignment: CDR1 KGHSH and CDR2 LQKENI. This CDR3 is built from 15 residues. CDR3 in DNA: TGTGCCAGCTCACCAGCGCCAGACTCTAACTATGGCTACACCTTC. Encoded protein: CASSPAPDSNYGYTF.

The chain couples TRBV11-1 to TRBJ1-2; no clear D. The CDR3 has 12 residues. Trimming pared 5 bases from V and 7 bases from J, leaving 11 bases between. Germline V CDR1 and CDR2: SGHAT, FQDESV (reference sequence). The CDR3 loop reads CASSNVGGGYTF. DNA for the CDR3: TGTGCCAGCAGCAATGTGGGCGGTGGCTACACCTTC.

The chain carries TRBV5-4 and TRBJ1-1; perhaps TRBD1 as D (6 bases). The CDR3 covers 15 residues. Trimming pared 4 bases from V and 5 bases from J, leaving 18 bases between. From germline, CDR1 is SGHNT and CDR2 YYREEE (reference sequence). The CDR3 nucleotides read TGTGCCAGCAGCCCCCAGGGGCAACGGTGGACTGAAGCTTTCTTT. Translating it yields CASSPQGQRWTEAFF.

The rearrangement joins TRBV7-2 to TRBJ1-2; D might be TRBD1 (6 bases). V gave up 5 bases and J gave up 4 bases, with 17 bases separating them. The germline gives CDR1 SGHTA, CDR2 FQGNSA. The CDR3 has 15 residues. The CDR3 sequence: CASSQATGRVYGYTF. The CDR3 DNA is TGTGCCAGCAGCCAAGCCACAGGGAGAGTCTATGGCTACACCTTC.

This rearrangement joins TRBV19 to TRBJ2-5, with 9 bases identical to TRBD1. The CDR3 is made up of 16 amino acids. After removal of 4 bases from V and 5 bases from J, the junction contained 11 bases not matched to a gene. Germline-derived CDR1 and CDR2 are LNHDA and SQIVND (reference sequence). Here the CDR3 DNA reads TGTGCCAGTAGTAGGGTTCCGGGACAGGGCGGCGAGACCCAGTACTTC. It yields the protein CASSRVPGQGGETQYF.

The chain carries TRBV18 and TRBJ2-5, with D possibly being TRBD1 or TRBD2 (5 bases each). The CDR3 sequence is 14 residues long. CDR1 is KGHSH and CDR2 is LQKENI in the germline V gene. Trimming removed 5 bases at V and 2 bases at J, with 12 bases between. The CDR3: CASSFPGRQETQYF. CDR3 nucleotides: TGTGCCAGCTCATTCCCGGGGCGGCAAGAGACCCAGTACTTC.

The genes are TRBV7-3 and TRBJ2-1, with TRBD2 identical over 11 bases. CDR1 and CDR2 from the germline V gene are SGHTA and FQGTGA. The CDR3 is 13 residues long. The J segment lost 7 bases and the V segment lost 4 bases, leaving 0 bases of the junction unmatched. The CDR3 spells CASSWTSGNEQFF. CDR3 DNA sequence: TGTGCCAGCAGCTGGACTAGCGGGAATGAGCAGTTCTTC.

The rearrangement links TRBV7-6 to TRBJ1-1; the D gene is possibly TRBD1 (5 bases). V gave up 1 base and J gave up 0 bases, with 18 bases separating them. The CDR3 is made up of 18 amino acids. Germline V gene sequence: CDR1 SGHVS, CDR2 FNYEAQ. Written as DNA, the CDR3 is TGTGCCAGCAGCTTAGAAGTGGGCAGGGCCCCAATGAACACTGAAGCTTTCTTT. This sequence encodes CASSLEVGRAPMNTEAFF. The variable domain in full, with the rest retrieved from reference TRBV7-6 and TRBJ1-1, is GAGVSQSPRYKVTKRGQDVALRCDPISGHVSLYWYRQALGQGPEFLTYFNYEAQQDKSGLPNDRFSAERPEGSISTLTIQRTEQRDSAMYRCASSLEVGRAPMNTEAFFGQGTRLTVV.

This rearrangement joins TRBV6-5 to TRBJ1-1; D ambiguous. Germline V gene sequence: CDR1 MNHEY, CDR2 SVGAGI. V was pared by 7 bases and J by 5 bases, with 17 bases between. The CDR3 runs 14 residues. The CDR3: CASNPTALGTEAFF. CDR3 DNA: TGTGCCAGCAACCCCACGGCCCTGGGGACTGAAGCTTTCTTT.

This chain uses TRBV6-1 with TRBJ1-2, with D unresolved. This CDR3 contains 14 residues. The germline V and J ends were trimmed by 2 bases and 8 bases, with 15 bases remaining between them. Germline CDR1 reads MNHNS; CDR2 reads SASEGT. The CDR3 here is CASSEFLEVGGYTF. In DNA, the CDR3 is TGTGCCAGCAGTGAATTCTTAGAGGTCGGGGGCTACACCTTC.